This T cell receptor beta chain was captured in a study of T cells in Graves' hyperthyroidism and ophthalmopathy. As regards this clonotype: Because it lacks the conserved phenylalanine or tryptophan at the end, this CDR3 is likely a read error. The DNA is omitted, as the CDR3 cannot be located on it reliably, and the CDR3 follows TCRdb's listing.

A patient was excluded if there was uncontrolled infection, other autoimmune disease, pregnancy or lactation. TCR beta CDR3 regions were amplified from RNA transcripts. Carried out on the TCR CDR3, a first-round RT-PCR used the HTBI primer set. A single record per CDR3 protein comes from TCRdb applying MiXCR to the multiplex PCR reads. The table includes 600,000 to 700,000 distinct CDR3 sequences, roughly 45% detected once. The receptor was isolated from an adult man with Graves' disease, either hyperthyroidism or ophthalmopathy (not recorded which). What was sequenced was peripheral blood or thyroid tissue (not recorded which).

CDR3 loop: CASSTDNY. The chain is built from TRBV9 and TRBJ1-6. The CDR3 spans 8 residues, counting both ends. Germline values: CDR1 SGDLS, CDR2 YYNGEE.